This entry lists 5 T cell receptor beta chains sequenced from one sample in a study of blood T cell repertoires in COVID-19. TCRdb's copy holds only in-frame clones and misses some; the assay was immunoSEQ multiplex PCR. The top ten clones hold 4.4% of a sample with 44,000 or so clones, approximately 84% of them seen once. The sequencing input was peripheral blood. Every receptor here comes from a man in his fifties with active COVID-19.

This chain links TRBV5-4 with TRBJ2-1; D call uncertain. Germline lookup yields CDR1 SGHNT and CDR2 YYREEE (reference sequence). The CDR3 sequence is 16 residues long. Between the trimmed V and J ends, which lost 1 base and 6 bases, there was a span of 17 bases. The CDR3 spells CASSLLRSILGNEQFF. The CDR3 DNA reads as TGTGCCAGCAGCTTGCTACGATCTATCCTAGGCAATGAGCAGTTCTTC.

V is TRBV7-9 and J is TRBJ2-5, with 16 bases lining up with TRBD2. Trimming took 2 bases from V and 5 from J; bases not matched to a gene: 11. CDR1 is SEHNR, CDR2 FQNEAQ, per germline (reference sequence). The CDR3 spans 19 residues. CDR3: CASSLKGLAGGQPKETQYF. CDR3 bases: TGTGCCAGCAGCTTAAAGGGACTAGCGGGGGGGCAACCCAAGGAGACCCAGTACTTC.

This clone was picked up one time. This chain uses TRBV6-2 or TRBV6-3 with TRBJ1-6, with 11 bases that match TRBD1. The V segment lost 6 bases and the J segment 9 bases; nucleotides outside the gene matches: 7. The V gene's germline CDR1 is MNHEY and CDR2 SVGEGT. The CDR3 is 15 residues long. The CDR3 region has the DNA TGTGCCAGCAGCCTCCTAGGGACAGGGGGTTCACCCCTCCACTTT. Protein: CASSLLGTGGSPLHF.

This chain connects TRBV5-1 to TRBJ1-1; D unclear. CDR3 length: 14 amino acids. Germline CDR1 reads SGHRS; CDR2 reads YFSETQ. The V end was cut by 0 bases, the J end by 3 bases, with 9 bases between. The chain's CDR3 is CASSLEREDTEAFF. The CDR3 bases are TGCGCCAGCAGCTTGGAAAGGGAGGACACTGAAGCTTTCTTT. Full variable domain (missing parts from reference TRBV5-1 and TRBJ1-1): KAGVTQTPRYLIKTRGQQVTLSCSPISGHRSVSWYQQTPGQGLQFLFEYFSETQRNKGNFPGRFSGRQFSNSRSEMNVSTLELGDSALYLCASSLEREDTEAFFGQGTRLTVV.

The chain couples TRBV20-1 to TRBJ2-5; 8 positions match TRBD2. The CDR3 is 14 residues long. Germline lookup yields CDR1 DFQATT and CDR2 SNEGSKA (reference sequence). J was trimmed by 5 bases and V by 3 bases; bases with no gene match: 8. The CDR3 is CSASERASGETQYF. As DNA, the CDR3 is TGCAGTGCTAGTGAGCGGGCTAGCGGGGAGACCCAGTACTTC.